These 3 T cell receptor beta chains were all obtained from the same sample, sequenced in a study of T-cell reconstitution after alpha-beta-depleted transplantation in children. The authors prepared the TCRbeta library with unique molecular identifiers. TCRdb re-called the PCR reads with MiXCR, one entry per CDR3 protein. The sample has about 590,000 distinct CDR3 sequences, 10% to 15% seen once; the top ten hold approximately 2.1%. Material: PBMCs, mostly from graft donor cells, obtained 360 days after TCRalphabeta/CD19-depleted stem cell transplant. The origin of the receptors is a male patient younger than 18 who had a stem cell transplant for acute myeloid leukemia, so the T cells may come from the graft donor.

This clonotype has a count of ten or more. V and J are TRBV29-1 and TRBJ2-5; possible D gene TRBD2, 6 bases. V gave up 1 base and J gave up 7 bases, with 13 bases separating them. The CDR3 covers 13 residues. Germline CDR1 and CDR2: SQVTM and ANQGSEA. The CDR3 nucleotides are TGCAGCGTTGAAGGGAGCCGGGAGCGGACCCAGTACTTC. Residues: CSVEGSRERTQYF.

This clonotype was counted a few times. The chain carries TRBV6-2 or TRBV6-3 and TRBJ2-7; 10 positions agree with TRBD2. There are 16 residues in the CDR3. Germline V lookup: CDR1 MNHEY, CDR2 SVGEGT. Trimming cost V 8 bases and J 3 bases; bases outside gene matches: 13. This CDR3 reads CASSHLPGLALYEQYF. CDR3 sequence (DNA): TGTGCCAGCTCACACCTCCCGGGACTAGCGCTCTACGAGCAGTACTTC.

V usage is TRBV7-2 and J usage is TRBJ2-7, with 8 bases identical to TRBD1. The CDR3 consists of 15 residues. The J segment lost 2 bases and the V segment lost 5 bases, leaving 8 bases of the junction unmatched. Germline V gene sequence: CDR1 SGHTA, CDR2 FQGNSA. CDR3 sequence: CASSRPGTGTYEQYF. Written as DNA, the CDR3 is TGTGCCAGCAGCCGCCCGGGGACAGGCACCTACGAGCAGTACTTC.